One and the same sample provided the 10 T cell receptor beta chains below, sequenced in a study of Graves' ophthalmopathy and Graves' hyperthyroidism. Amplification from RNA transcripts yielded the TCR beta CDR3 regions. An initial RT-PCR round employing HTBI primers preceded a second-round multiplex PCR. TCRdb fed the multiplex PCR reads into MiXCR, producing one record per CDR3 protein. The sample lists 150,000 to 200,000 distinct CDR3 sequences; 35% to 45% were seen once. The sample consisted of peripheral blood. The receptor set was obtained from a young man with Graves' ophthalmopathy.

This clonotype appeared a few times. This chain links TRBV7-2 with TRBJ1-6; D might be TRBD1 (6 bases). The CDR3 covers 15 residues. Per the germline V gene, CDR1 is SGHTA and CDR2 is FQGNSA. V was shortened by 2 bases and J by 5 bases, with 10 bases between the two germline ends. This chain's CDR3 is CASSLIGGNNSPLHF. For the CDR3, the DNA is TGTGCCAGCAGCTTAATCGGGGGCAATAATTCACCCCTCCACTTT.

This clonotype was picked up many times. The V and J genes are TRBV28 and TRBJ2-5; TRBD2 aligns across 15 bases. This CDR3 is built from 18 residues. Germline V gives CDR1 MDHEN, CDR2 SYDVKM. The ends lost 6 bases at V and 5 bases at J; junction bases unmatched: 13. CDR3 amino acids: CASSSTGTSGRFGETQYF. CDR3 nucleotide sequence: TGTGCCAGCAGCTCAACCGGGACTAGCGGGAGGTTCGGTGAGACCCAGTACTTC.

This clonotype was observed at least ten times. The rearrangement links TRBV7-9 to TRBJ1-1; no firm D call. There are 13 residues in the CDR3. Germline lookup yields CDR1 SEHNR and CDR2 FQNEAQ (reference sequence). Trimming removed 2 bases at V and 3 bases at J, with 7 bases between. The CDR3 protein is CASSLSEDTEAFF. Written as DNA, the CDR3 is TGTGCCAGCAGCTTATCGGAGGACACTGAAGCTTTCTTT.

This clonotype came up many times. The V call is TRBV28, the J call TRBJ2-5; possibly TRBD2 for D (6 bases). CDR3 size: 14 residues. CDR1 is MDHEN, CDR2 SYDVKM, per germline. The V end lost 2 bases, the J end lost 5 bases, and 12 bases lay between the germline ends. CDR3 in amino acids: CASSLVLAGETQYF. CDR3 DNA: TGTGCCAGCAGTTTAGTACTAGCAGGGGAGACCCAGTACTTC. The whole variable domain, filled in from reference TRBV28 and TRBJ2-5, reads DVKVTQSSRYLVKRTGEKVFLECVQDMDHENMFWYRQDPGLGLRLIYFSYDVKMKEKGDIPEGYSVSREKKERFSLILESASTNQTSMYLCASSLVLAGETQYFGPGTRLLVL.

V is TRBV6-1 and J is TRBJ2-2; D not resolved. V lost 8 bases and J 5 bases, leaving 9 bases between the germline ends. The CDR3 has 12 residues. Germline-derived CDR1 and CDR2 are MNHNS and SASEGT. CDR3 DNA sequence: TGTGCCAGCTACAGCCGGACCGGGGAGCTGTTTTTT. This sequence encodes CASYSRTGELFF.

CDR3 DNA: TGTGCCAGCAGCCAGAAGGCCGGGTTAGCGGGACGTCTGGAGCAGTACTTC. Its translation: CASSQKAGLAGRLEQYF. The chain couples TRBV11-2 to TRBJ2-7, with 8 bases fitting TRBD2. The J segment lost 7 bases and the V segment lost 5 bases, leaving 19 bases of the junction unmatched. CDR1 is SGHAT and CDR2 is FQNNGV in the germline V gene. CDR3 length: 17 residues.

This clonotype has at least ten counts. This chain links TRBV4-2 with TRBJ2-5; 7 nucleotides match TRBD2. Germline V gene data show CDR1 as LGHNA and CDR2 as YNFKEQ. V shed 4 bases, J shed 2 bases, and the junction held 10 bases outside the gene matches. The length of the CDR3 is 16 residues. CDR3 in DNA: TGTGCCAGCAGCCTTTCAGGCCGGCGGGGGCAAGAGACCCAGTACTTC. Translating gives CASSLSGRRGQETQYF.

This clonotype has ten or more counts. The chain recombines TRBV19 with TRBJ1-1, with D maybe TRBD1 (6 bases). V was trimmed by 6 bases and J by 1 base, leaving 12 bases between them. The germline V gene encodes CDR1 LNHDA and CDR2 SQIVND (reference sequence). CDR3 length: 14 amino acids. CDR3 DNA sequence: TGTGCCAGTAGGTCCAGGACAGAGAACACTGAAGCTTTCTTT. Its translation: CASRSRTENTEAFF.

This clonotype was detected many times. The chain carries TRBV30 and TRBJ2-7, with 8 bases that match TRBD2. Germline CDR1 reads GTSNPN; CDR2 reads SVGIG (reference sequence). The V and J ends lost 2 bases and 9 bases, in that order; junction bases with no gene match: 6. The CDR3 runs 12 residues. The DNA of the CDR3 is TGTGCCTGGAGTCGCGCGGGGGGCGGGCAGTACTTC. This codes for CAWSRAGGGQYF.

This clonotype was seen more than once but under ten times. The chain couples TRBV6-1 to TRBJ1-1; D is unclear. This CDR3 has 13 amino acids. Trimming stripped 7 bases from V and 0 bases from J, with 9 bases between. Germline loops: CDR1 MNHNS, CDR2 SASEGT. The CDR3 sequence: CASKRSMNTEAFF. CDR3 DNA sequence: TGTGCCAGCAAGCGAAGCATGAACACTGAAGCTTTCTTT.